This T cell receptor beta chain was recovered during a study of cytomegalovirus exposure and HLA in healthy donors. Findings of the study overall: High sensitivity and specificity were reportedly achieved when the classifier diagnosed cytomegalovirus status. Most TCR sequences were seen very rarely across donors, but some public TCRs occurred in many. A few chains tied to CMV proved CMV antigen-specific in vitro.

The V segment lost 0 bases and the J segment 10 bases; nucleotides outside the gene matches: 11. Per the germline V gene, CDR1 is LGHNA and CDR2 is YSLEER. This CDR3 has 16 residues. The study drew the donors from its approximately 110-subject validation cohort, separate from the roughly 700-subject first cohort. As to this clone: The target antigen is unknown.

Some clones are missing from TCRdb's copy, which holds only in-frame ones; the method was immunoSEQ multiplex PCR. Altogether under 200,000 clones are present, about 90% being singletons, with the ten largest covering approximately 3%. The receptor comes from a young woman in good health and CMV-seropositive. The V and J genes are TRBV4-3 and TRBJ1-2, with 10 bases lining up with TRBD1. The source material was PBMCs. The CDR3 DNA follows: TGCGCCAGCAGCCAAGAATGGGACAGGGGAGCCGGGGACTACACCTTC. This codes for CASSQEWDRGAGDYTF.